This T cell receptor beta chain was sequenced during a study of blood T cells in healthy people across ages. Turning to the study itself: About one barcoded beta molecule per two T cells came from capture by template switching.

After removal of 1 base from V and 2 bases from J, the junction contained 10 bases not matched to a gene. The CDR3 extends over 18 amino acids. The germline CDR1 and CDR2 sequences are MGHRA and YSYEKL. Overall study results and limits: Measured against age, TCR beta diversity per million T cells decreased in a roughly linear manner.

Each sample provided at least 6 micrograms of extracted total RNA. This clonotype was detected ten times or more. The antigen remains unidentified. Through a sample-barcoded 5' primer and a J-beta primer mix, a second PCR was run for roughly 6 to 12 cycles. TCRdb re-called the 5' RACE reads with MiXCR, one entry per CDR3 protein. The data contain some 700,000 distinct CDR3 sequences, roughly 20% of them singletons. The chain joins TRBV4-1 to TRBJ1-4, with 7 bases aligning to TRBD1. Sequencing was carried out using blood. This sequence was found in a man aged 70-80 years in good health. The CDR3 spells CASSQGQGLDLTNEKLFF. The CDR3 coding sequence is TGCGCCAGCAGCCAAGGACAGGGCTTGGATTTGACTAATGAAAAACTGTTTTTT.